This is a list of T cell receptor beta chains from one sample in a study of early T cells in non-severe SARS-CoV-2 infection. TCRdb reprocessed the 5' RACE reads via MiXCR and lists one record per CDR3 protein. This sample has approximately 77,000 distinct CDR3 sequences; approximately 5% occur once, and the top ten carry about 7%. The sample here was whole blood, taken at baseline. These receptors all come from an adult who was a healthcare worker with PCR-confirmed SARS-CoV-2 infection or an uninfected control (not recorded which). CDR3s include the opening cysteine and the closing phenylalanine or tryptophan. D genes are given only for firm matches. Not all rows give a size; the values are once, few, many and, for expanded clones, a class.

j_call d_call v_call clone_size cdr3_nt cdr3_aa
TRBJ2-2 . TRBV7-7 many TGTGCCAGCAGCCTACTAGACCTGCCCGGGGAGCTGTTTTTT CASSLLDLPGELFF
TRBJ1-3 . TRBV6-5 few TGTGCCAGCAGCCCGGGGGGGGTCTCTGGAAACACCATATATTTT CASSPGGVSGNTIYF
TRBJ2-7 . TRBV20-1 . TGCAGTGCTAGTGTCCCTACGGGCGAGCAGTACTTC CSASVPTGEQYF
TRBJ1-1 . TRBV7-6 many TGTGCCAGCAGCTTAGCGCCCGTGAACACTGAAGCTTTCTTT CASSLAPVNTEAFF
TRBJ1-1 TRBD1 TRBV6-1 many TGTGCCAGCATTCGGGGACAGGGCCGCGCGGGTGAAGCTTTCTTT CASIRGQGRAGEAFF
TRBJ2-3 . TRBV7-9 many TGTGCCAGCAGCTTACCGGTGGACTCTAGCACAGATACGCAGTATTTT CASSLPVDSSTDTQYF
TRBJ2-3 TRBD2 TRBV10-1 many TGCGCCAGCAGTGATTATAGCGGGAGGGATACGCAGTATTTT CASSDYSGRDTQYF
TRBJ2-4 TRBD1 TRBV7-2 many TGTGCCAGCAGCTTAGTGGGACAGGGGAGAAAAAACATTCAGTACTTC CASSLVGQGRKNIQYF
TRBJ2-6 . TRBV2 many TGTGCCAGCAGTGTAAGTTATGGCGCTGGGGCCAACGTCCTGACTTTC CASSVSYGAGANVLTF
TRBJ2-7 . TRBV12-3/TRBV12-4 many TGTGCCAGCAGTCCCGGGCCTACGGAGCAGTACTTC CASSPGPTEQYF
TRBJ2-7 TRBD2 TRBV4-1 many TGCGCCAGCAGCCTCGAACGGACTAGCGGGACCTACGAGCAGTACTTC CASSLERTSGTYEQYF
TRBJ2-3 . TRBV30 few TGTGCCTGTGGGGAGACCAAGGGTACGCAGTATTTT CACGETKGTQYF
TRBJ2-5 . TRBV19 . TGTGCCAGTAGTATTCCGACTAGACAAGAGACCCAGTACTTC CASSIPTRQETQYF
TRBJ1-5 . TRBV30 few TGTGCCTGGAGTGTACAAGAGGCTACGGTTTCGCCCCAGCATTTT CAWSVQEATVSPQHF
TRBJ2-1 . TRBV6-5 . TGTGCCAGCAGTTACCAGGACTGGCGGGCGTACAATGAGCAGTTCTTC CASSYQDWRAYNEQFF
TRBJ2-3 . TRBV10-3 . TGTGCCATCAGTGAGTTCGGGGGTACTAGCACAGATACGCAGTATTTT CAISEFGGTSTDTQYF
TRBJ1-6 . TRBV7-7 many TGTGCCAGCAGCTTAAGCCAAGATAATTCACCCCTCCACTTT CASSLSQDNSPLHF
TRBJ2-1 TRBD1 TRBV27 . TGTGCCAGCAGGCTGACAGGGGCGTACAATGAGCAGTTCTTC CASRLTGAYNEQFF
TRBJ1-1 TRBD1 TRBV4-2 many TGTGCCAGCAGCCAAGGGCCGGGACAGGGGAGTATGGGGACTGAAGCTTTCTTT CASSQGPGQGSMGTEAFF
TRBJ2-3 . TRBV7-2 few TGTGCCAGCAGCTTAGCGGGAGGATTCTCCACAGATACGCAGTATTTT CASSLAGGFSTDTQYF
TRBJ2-2 TRBD1 TRBV12-5 few TGTGCTAGTGGTTTGCCCGTACAGGGGGGCACCGGGGAGCTGTTTTTT CASGLPVQGGTGELFF
TRBJ2-7 TRBD1 TRBV3-1 few TGTGCCAGCAGCCGACAGGGAGAGGGGTCCTACGAGCAGTACTTC CASSRQGEGSYEQYF
TRBJ2-7 TRBD1 TRBV25-1 . TGTGCCAGCAGTGATCCACAGGGGACCTCCTACGAGCAGTACTTC CASSDPQGTSYEQYF
TRBJ2-2 TRBD1 TRBV5-1 . TGCGCCAGCACCACCCAAATGACAGGGTCGAACACCGGGGAGCTGTTTTTT CASTTQMTGSNTGELFF
TRBJ2-3 . TRBV7-2 many TGTGCCAGCAGACAAGCGGAGCCACGCACAGATACGCAGTATTTT CASRQAEPRTDTQYF
TRBJ2-1 TRBD2 TRBV29-1 few TGCAGCTCCTCGACCGGGAGGGTCAATGAGCAGTTCTTC CSSSTGRVNEQFF
TRBJ1-5 TRBD1 TRBV18 many TGTGCCAGCTCACCACTGGACAGGGAGAATCAGCCCCAGCATTTT CASSPLDRENQPQHF
TRBJ2-1 . TRBV29-1 few TGCAGCGTAGACCGCGATTATGGGGGCAGTCTTAACTACAATGAGCAGTTCTTC CSVDRDYGGSLNYNEQFF
TRBJ2-1 TRBD2 TRBV27 few TGTGCCAGCAGTTTCTCAGCGGGAGGGCCGGGAGAGCAGTTCTTC CASSFSAGGPGEQFF
TRBJ1-1 TRBD1 TRBV5-1 many TGCGCCAGCAGCTTGACCCGGGACAGCGAAAGGGAAGCTTTCTTT CASSLTRDSEREAFF
TRBJ2-3 . TRBV6-5 many TGTGCCAGCCGGGACCTTAGCACAGATACGCAGTATTTT CASRDLSTDTQYF
TRBJ2-3 TRBD2 TRBV5-6 few TGTGCCAGCAGCCGCCGTCGAGCGGGGGACACAGATACGCAGTATTTT CASSRRRAGDTDTQYF
TRBJ2-7 . TRBV6-2/TRBV6-3 few TGTGCCAGCAGTTACCGGGACGAGCAGTACTTC CASSYRDEQYF
TRBJ1-5 TRBD1 TRBV20-1 many TGCAGTGCTACTAAAGGACAGGGTAGCAATCAGCCCCAGCATTTT CSATKGQGSNQPQHF
TRBJ1-1 TRBD1 TRBV5-6 many TGTGCCAGCAGCCCGCTCGTTCAGGGGGCTTTTAGTAACACTGAAGCTTTCTTT CASSPLVQGAFSNTEAFF
TRBJ2-7 TRBD2 TRBV29-1 many TGCAGCGTCGAGGGAGGGCCGAGGGAGCAGTACTTC CSVEGGPREQYF
TRBJ2-7 . TRBV4-1 few TGCGCCAGCAGCCAAGGACGGGCGGGATGGGAGCAGTACTTC CASSQGRAGWEQYF
TRBJ2-1 . TRBV6-5 . TGTGCCAGCAGGACAAGGCTGGGAAGATACAATGAGCAGTTCTTC CASRTRLGRYNEQFF
TRBJ2-7 . TRBV28 many TGTGCCAGCAGTTCCCCAACAACTACCTACGAGCAGTACTTC CASSSPTTTYEQYF
TRBJ2-1 TRBD1 TRBV6-5 many TGTGCCAGCAGTGCCACAGGGGGCTCCTACAATGAGCAGTTCTTC CASSATGGSYNEQFF
TRBJ2-7 TRBD1 TRBV28 few TGTGCCAGCAGTTCGCTAACAGGGGGCAACGAGCAGTACTTC CASSSLTGGNEQYF
TRBJ2-1 . TRBV21-1 few TGTGCCAGCAGCATCGCGGACTCGGGCAATGAGCAGTTCTTC CASSIADSGNEQFF
TRBJ2-5 . TRBV1 few TGCACCAGCTCAATAGCGGGAGCTGTAGAGACCCAGTACTTC CTSSIAGAVETQYF